The next 10 T cell receptor beta chains were all read from a single sample in a study of Graves' ophthalmopathy and Graves' hyperthyroidism. The study amplified TCR beta CDR3 regions using RNA transcripts. HTBI primers were employed in first-round RT-PCR, then a second-round multiplex PCR followed. TCRdb called the multiplex PCR reads again in MiXCR, with one record for every CDR3 protein. This table has some 360,000 distinct CDR3 sequences, 15% to 20% appearing once. The specimen was peripheral blood. The receptor set was obtained from an adult woman with stable Graves' hyperthyroidism.

V and J are TRBV28 and TRBJ2-7; the match to TRBD2 covers 12 bases. Looked up from germline, CDR1 is MDHEN and CDR2 is SYDVKM. Germline trimming cut 0 bases from V and 6 bases from J; bases unmatched to any gene: 21. CDR3 length: 21 residues. CDR3 sequence: CASSLWRTGDPGLAGVAEQYF. The CDR3 DNA sequence: TGTGCCAGCAGTTTATGGCGGACAGGGGATCCGGGACTAGCGGGTGTAGCCGAGCAGTACTTC.

This clonotype was counted ten times or more. J is TRBJ2-7 and V is TRBV12-3 or TRBV12-4; 9 positions match TRBD1. CDR3 length: 14 residues. The V and J ends lost 3 bases and 4 bases, in that order; junction bases with no gene match: 4. This CDR3 reads CASSFRQGGYEQYF. In DNA, the CDR3 is TGTGCCAGCAGTTTCAGACAGGGGGGGTACGAGCAGTACTTC.

This clonotype occurred many times. The rearrangement links TRBV28 to TRBJ2-7; 7 nucleotides match TRBD2. CDR3 size: 15 residues. Trimming took 3 bases from V and 2 from J; bases not matched to a gene: 7. Germline V lookup: CDR1 MDHEN, CDR2 SYDVKM. The CDR3 nucleotides are TGTGCCAGCAGTTTGGGGGGGAGGAATGCCTACGAGCAGTACTTC. Translating gives CASSLGGRNAYEQYF.

This clonotype was seen ten or more times. V gene TRBV25-1 combines with J gene TRBJ2-7; no clear D gene. This CDR3 is 12 amino acids long. V shed 5 bases and J shed 7 bases, with 12 bases lying between them. Germline assignment: CDR1 MGHDK and CDR2 SYGVNS. The CDR3 region has the DNA TGTGCCAGCAGTCCCCAAGGGTTAGAGCAGTACTTC. Its translation is CASSPQGLEQYF.

In its sample, this clonotype was seen many times. The chain employs TRBV4-1 and TRBJ2-7, with a possible D match to TRBD1 (5 bases). Germline V CDR1 and CDR2: MGHRA, YSYEKL. Trimming shortened V by 4 bases and J by 7 bases, and 14 bases separated the two germline ends. CDR3 length equals 13 residues. As DNA, the CDR3 is TGCGCCAGCAGCCTCCTCCTGACAGAAGAGCAGTACTTC. Encoded protein: CASSLLLTEEQYF.

This clonotype appeared many times. This chain joins TRBV2 and TRBJ2-7; D remains unclear. V was pared by 0 bases and J by 6 bases, with 9 bases between. There are 13 residues in the CDR3. Per germline, CDR1 SNHLY and CDR2 FYNNEI. The CDR3 DNA reads TGTGCCAGCAGTGAAGCGCGAGGAACCGAGCAGTACTTC. Amino acid sequence: CASSEARGTEQYF. The full variable domain, completed using reference TRBV2 and TRBJ2-7, is EPEVTQTPSHQVTQMGQEVILRCVPISNHLYFYWYRQILGQKVEFLVSFYNNEISEKSEIFDDQFSVERPDGSNFTLKIRSTKLEDSAMYFCASSEARGTEQYFGPGTRLTVT.

Ten or more counts support this clonotype. This sequence joins TRBV6-1 and TRBJ2-7, with TRBD2 as a possible D gene (6 bases). This CDR3 contains 14 residues. Per germline, CDR1 MNHNS and CDR2 SASEGT. The V end was cut by 8 bases, the J end by 1 base, with 15 bases between. CDR3 sequence: CASGNGGFSYEQYF. The CDR3 DNA follows: TGTGCCAGCGGGAATGGGGGGTTTTCCTACGAGCAGTACTTC.

There are many counts of this clonotype. The genes are TRBV30 and TRBJ2-5; D is uncertain. The CDR3 totals 12 residues. Germline lookup yields CDR1 GTSNPN and CDR2 SVGIG (reference sequence). Trimming left V 7 bases short and J 1 base short, with 10 bases between. The CDR3 nucleotides read TGTGCCTTTGACTGGAGCCAAGAGACCCAGTACTTC. Protein: CAFDWSQETQYF.

At least ten counts were recorded for this clonotype. The genes are TRBV18 and TRBJ1-1; D remains ambiguous. CDR1 and CDR2 from the germline V gene are KGHSH and LQKENI. This CDR3 has 14 amino acids. Trimming took off 3 bases at V and 0 bases at J, with 8 bases between the two ends. Here the CDR3 reads CASSPRLMNTEAFF. The CDR3 region has the DNA TGTGCCAGCTCACCCCGGCTGATGAACACTGAAGCTTTCTTT.

The sample holds a few counts of this clonotype. In nucleotides, the CDR3 is TGTGCCAGCAGAAATAAGGAAGCTTCCGAGCAGTACTTC. The encoded protein is CASRNKEASEQYF. The chain couples TRBV6-1 to TRBJ2-7; no clear D. This CDR3 has 13 amino acids. Trimming took 6 bases from V and 6 from J, leaving 15 bases between them. Looked up from germline, CDR1 is MNHNS and CDR2 is SASEGT.